What follows describes a single T cell receptor (beta chain). The data originate from a study of blood T cell repertoires in COVID-19. Whole-study context: T cells, B-cell-depleted T cells, or PBMCs supplied cDNA or gDNA.

The method was immunoSEQ multiplex PCR; TCRdb's version includes in-frame clones alone and lacks a portion of them. This table holds about 170,000 clones, 80% to 85% found once. Seattle patients were enrolled while actively infected and followed longitudinally. Looked up from germline, CDR1 is SGDLS and CDR2 is YYNGEE. Trimming removed 3 bases from V and 2 bases from J; junction bases left unmatched: 2. This CDR3 comprises 14 residues. Sequences were obtained from peripheral blood. The receptor was isolated from a woman aged 70-85 years with COVID-19, enrolled during active disease. V usage is TRBV9 and J usage is TRBJ1-2, with TRBD1 identical over 9 bases. Here the CDR3 reads CASSAGTGNYGYTF. The CDR3, as DNA: TGTGCCAGCAGCGCAGGGACAGGGAACTATGGCTACACCTTC.